A single T cell receptor beta chain is shown here with its context. These data belong to a study of blood T cell repertoires in COVID-19. Study-wide context: In each case, the material was cDNA or gDNA derived from T cells, B-cell-depleted T cells, or PBMCs.

The CDR3 covers 15 residues. CDR1 and CDR2 from the germline V gene are LNHDA and SQIVND (reference sequence). The V gene end was trimmed by 4 bases and the J gene end by 5 bases; junction bases not matched to a gene: 8. Recovery meant two consecutive negative NP/OP PCR tests, professional clearance, or resolved symptoms. Original methodology: Amplification from reference gene primers served as the basis for estimated nucleated cell counts. This table comes from immunoSEQ multiplex PCR, and its TCRdb copy is limited to in-frame clones, with some not included. The V and J calls and the clone size are those of that table, but D and trimming were determined from the DNA. The sample has about 410,000 clones; roughly 88% are singletons.

This receptor was obtained from a young man who had recovered from COVID-19. The chain has TRBV19 and TRBJ1-5; the match to TRBD1 covers 7 bases. The specimen sequenced was PBMCs or T cells enriched from blood (not recorded which). The CDR3 coding sequence is TGTGCCAGTAGTAAGGGGGCCGGGGGTTATCAGCCCCAGCATTTT. It is translated as CASSKGAGGYQPQHF.